This is a list of T cell receptor beta chains from one sample in a study of CD8+CD57+ T cells in acquired aplastic anemia. TCRdb re-called the reads with MiXCR, one entry per CDR3 protein. The repertoire holds roughly 180,000 distinct CDR3 sequences, with 40% to 55% as singletons. Input material: sorted CD4+, CD8+, or CD8+CD57+ T cells (not recorded which) from PBMCs. The receptors derive from a human donor in good health. Each CDR3 is given with its conserved first and last residue. The D gene is left open where the match is weak. Where a row states a size, it is once, few, many or the class of an expanded clone; other rows omit it.

J	D	size	V	DNA	CDR3
TRBJ1-6	.	.	TRBV20-1	TGCAGTGCCTTCGTTCCCGGGACCCAGAATTCACCCCTCCACTTT	CSAFVPGTQNSPLHF
TRBJ1-1	.	.	TRBV7-9	TGTGCCAGCAGCTTAGTTCCGGGGAACACTGAAGCTTTCTTT	CASSLVPGNTEAFF
TRBJ1-2	.	.	TRBV29-1	TGCAGCGTTGAAGATGCGCCTGGGAACTATGGCTACACCTTC	CSVEDAPGNYGYTF
TRBJ2-3	TRBD1	.	TRBV15	TGTGCCACCAGCAGAGATACAGGGGGCGCAGATACGCAGTATTTT	CATSRDTGGADTQYF
TRBJ2-4	.	.	TRBV10-1	TGCGCCAGACCCTTTGGAGTGGCCAAAAACATTCAGTACTTC	CARPFGVAKNIQYF
TRBJ1-3	.	.	TRBV7-7	TGTGCTAGCAGCCCTGGACAGGGAAACACCATATATTTT	CASSPGQGNTIYF
TRBJ2-2	TRBD2	many	TRBV11-1	TGTGCCAGCAGTCCAACCCGGTCTAGCGGGAGGGCCGGGACCGGGGAGCTGTTTTTT	CASSPTRSSGRAGTGELFF
TRBJ1-5	.	.	TRBV5-4	TGTGCCAGCAGCTTGGTCGATGCGCCCAGGGGCCGTAATCAGCCCCAGCATTTT	CASSLVDAPRGRNQPQHF
TRBJ1-1	TRBD1	.	TRBV5-1	TGCGCCAGCGGTGGCGGATTACAGGGGACCACTGAAGCTTTCTTT	CASGGGLQGTTEAFF
TRBJ2-5	TRBD1	few	TRBV25-1	TGTGCCAGCAGTGAGGGGACAGGGGAACAAGAGACCCAGTACTTC	CASSEGTGEQETQYF
TRBJ2-7	.	many	TRBV20-1	TGCAGTGCTCCGGCCACTTGGGACGAGCAGTACTTC	CSAPATWDEQYF
TRBJ1-5	.	.	TRBV10-2	TGCGCCAGCTGGCCAGGGGTTAGCAATCAGCCCCAGCATTTT	CASWPGVSNQPQHF
TRBJ1-2	.	.	TRBV12-3/TRBV12-4	TGTGCCAGCAGTTCAACAGGGCTCTATGGCTACACCTTC	CASSSTGLYGYTF
TRBJ2-7	TRBD1	.	TRBV20-1	TGCAGTGGAACAGGGGGTTACGAGCAGTACTTC	CSGTGGYEQYF
TRBJ2-7	TRBD2	few	TRBV11-1	TGTGCCAGCTCCCCGAGCGGGGGGAGCTCCTACGAGCAGTACTTC	CASSPSGGSSYEQYF
TRBJ2-1	TRBD2	.	TRBV24-1	TGTGCCACCAGCGCTAGCGGGAGGACCTACAATGAGCAGTTCTTC	CATSASGRTYNEQFF
TRBJ2-7	TRBD1	.	TRBV19	TGTGCCAGTAGTGCCGCCCGGACAGGCTCCTACGAGCAGTACTTC	CASSAARTGSYEQYF
TRBJ2-3	.	.	TRBV7-8	TGTGCCAGCAGCTTAGCGGGGGGCCGGATGGGAGATACGCAGTATTTT	CASSLAGGRMGDTQYF
TRBJ1-6	.	.	TRBV15	TGTGCCACCAGTTCTGGGCCTTATAATTCACCCCTCCACTTT	CATSSGPYNSPLHF
TRBJ2-7	.	many	TRBV30	TGTGCCGGAGGGGGGGGCGAGCAGTACTTC	CAGGGGEQYF
TRBJ2-1	TRBD2	many	TRBV20-1	TGCAGTGCTAGATCGTCTAGCGGGAGTACCCTTTCCTACAATGAGCAGTTCTTC	CSARSSSGSTLSYNEQFF
TRBJ2-2	.	.	TRBV7-3	TGTGCCAGCAGCTTAACGTTCGGCGGAGCCGCGAACACCGGGGAGCTGTTTTTT	CASSLTFGGAANTGELFF
TRBJ2-1	.	.	TRBV24-1	TGTGCCACCAGTGATCCTAGCGAGGGGTACAATGAGCAGTTCTTC	CATSDPSEGYNEQFF
TRBJ2-7	.	.	TRBV5-1	TGCGCCAGCAGCCCAGGACAAGAGCAGTACTTC	CASSPGQEQYF
TRBJ2-2	.	.	TRBV28	TGTGCCAGCAGCAGAACGGGATCAAGCGCCGGGGAGCTGTTTTTT	CASSRTGSSAGELFF
TRBJ2-5	.	many	TRBV5-4	TGTGCCAGCAGATTGGCGGGACGACCTCAAGAGACCCAGTACTTC	CASRLAGRPQETQYF
TRBJ1-3	.	many	TRBV5-6	TGTGCCAGCAGCTTGGACATCAACTCTGGAAACACCATATATTTT	CASSLDINSGNTIYF
TRBJ2-7	TRBD1	.	TRBV10-3	TGTGCCATCAGCGGACAGGGGAAAGGTTCCACCTCCTACGAGCAGTACTTC	CAISGQGKGSTSYEQYF
TRBJ1-1	TRBD1	.	TRBV11-2	TGTGCCAGCAGCTTAGAGGGACAGGATGCTTACACTGAAGCTTTCTTT	CASSLEGQDAYTEAFF
TRBJ2-3	.	.	TRBV6-4	TGTGCCAGCAGTATGACCCGAGGGGCCGATACGCAGTATTTT	CASSMTRGADTQYF
TRBJ2-7	TRBD1	many	TRBV11-2	TGTGCCAGCAGCCTATCCGCCGGGACAGGGGTTTACGAGCAGTACTTC	CASSLSAGTGVYEQYF
TRBJ2-5	.	many	TRBV7-2	TGTGCCAGCAGCTTGACAAGGCAAGAGACCCAGTACTTC	CASSLTRQETQYF
TRBJ2-3	TRBD1	many	TRBV5-4	TGTGCCAGCAGCCCGGACAGGGCGAATACGCAGTATTTT	CASSPDRANTQYF
TRBJ2-1	.	many	TRBV20-1	TGCAGTGCTAGAGAGGAGCGAATTGGAAACTTGCCCTACAATGAGCAGTTCTTC	CSAREERIGNLPYNEQFF
TRBJ2-1	.	.	TRBV12-3/TRBV12-4	TGTGCCAGCAGTTCAGGGACAAGGGCCGTACTCTCCTACAATGAGCAGTTCTTC	CASSSGTRAVLSYNEQFF
TRBJ2-3	.	.	TRBV29-1	TGCAGCGTTGAACTGGGGAACACAGATACGCAGTATTTT	CSVELGNTDTQYF
TRBJ1-6	.	.	TRBV7-2	TGTGCCAGCAGCTTAGACCCCACATATTCACCCCTCCACTTT	CASSLDPTYSPLHF
TRBJ2-5	TRBD2	.	TRBV7-3	TGTGCCAGCAGCTTGACTAGCGGCCAAGAGACCCAGTACTTC	CASSLTSGQETQYF
TRBJ2-1	.	.	TRBV20-1	TGCAGTGCCACCGGGGGTAACAATGAGCAGTTCTTC	CSATGGNNEQFF
TRBJ1-6	.	many	TRBV20-1	TGCAGTGCTAGAGTCGCGACAGGCCTGTCACCCCTCCACTTT	CSARVATGLSPLHF
TRBJ1-2	.	.	TRBV7-2	TGTGCCAGCAGCTTATTTGGGTGGGGCTACACCTTC	CASSLFGWGYTF
TRBJ2-3	TRBD2	many	TRBV20-1	TGCAGTGCTAGTTCCCCGCGGGAGGGGACAGATACGCAGTATTTT	CSASSPREGTDTQYF
TRBJ1-1	.	few	TRBV7-7	TGTGCTAGCAGCTTAAGTCCGAGCACTGAAGCTTTCTTT	CASSLSPSTEAFF
TRBJ2-7	TRBD2	many	TRBV7-2	TGTGCCAGCAGCTTAGGACTAGCGCGGAACGAGCAGTACTTC	CASSLGLARNEQYF
TRBJ2-2	.	many	TRBV11-2	TGTGCCAGCAGCTTCCCAGGGGTCGGGGGGACCGGGGAGCTGTTTTTT	CASSFPGVGGTGELFF
TRBJ2-3	.	once	TRBV24-1	TGTGCCACCCTTCGGGGCACAGATACGCAGTATTTT	CATLRGTDTQYF
TRBJ2-2	TRBD2	few	TRBV4-2	TGTGCCAGCAGCCAAGACGCTAGCGGGATCGAGTATGGCGGGGAGCTGTTTTTT	CASSQDASGIEYGGELFF
TRBJ2-2	.	.	TRBV4-1	TGCGCCAGCAGCCAAGGGAGGGCAGGGTGGCAGCGGAGCCCCGGGGAGCTGTTTTTT	CASSQGRAGWQRSPGELFF
TRBJ2-1	.	many	TRBV4-2	TGTGCCAGCAGCCCCGGGGATCGGGGCGGGGCAAAGCAGTTCTTC	CASSPGDRGGAKQFF
TRBJ2-3	.	once	TRBV9	TGTGCCAGCAGCGTCCAGGGAGAATTCACAGATACGCAGTATTTT	CASSVQGEFTDTQYF
TRBJ2-7	TRBD1	.	TRBV2	TGTGCCAGCAGGCCCGGACAGGGTCCCTACGAGCAGTACTTC	CASRPGQGPYEQYF
TRBJ1-6	TRBD1	.	TRBV7-8	TGTGCCAGCAGCCGTTCCCGGGACAGCAGTAATTCACCCCTCCACTTT	CASSRSRDSSNSPLHF
TRBJ2-2	TRBD1	.	TRBV10-3	TGTGCCATCAGTGGGACAGGGGCAGTGGGGGAGCTGTTTTTT	CAISGTGAVGELFF